The present TCR beta chain was sequenced within a study of PD-L1 blockade in urothelial cancer. At the level of the study: From 0 to 3 prior chemotherapy regimens had been given to the patients. At 6 weeks and at 3 weeks (second dose) after treatment start, blood was analyzed. T cells were recovered from blood samples at a median of 141,255.

Libraries were prepared by immunoSEQ multiplex PCR; TCRdb keeps only in-frame clonotypes and omits some of them. In the table there are 75,000 to 95,000 clones, 85% to 95% of which are singletons. V gave up 2 bases and J gave up 3 bases, with 11 bases separating them. Germline V gene lookup returns CDR1 MGHDK and CDR2 SYGVNS. The CDR3 sequence is 15 residues long. Urothelial carcinoma in patients was locally advanced or metastatic. This specimen consisted of PBMCs, obtained around atezolizumab (anti-PD-L1) treatment. This clonotype was sampled from a man aged 55 to 69 with urothelial cancer. This chain uses TRBV25-1 with TRBJ2-1; no firm D call. CDR3 bases: TGTGCCAGCAGTGAAGACGGAACTAACTACAATGAGCAGTTCTTC. Amino acid sequence: CASSEDGTNYNEQFF.